The clone carrying this T cell receptor (beta chain) appeared once. Its antigen is unknown. The sample originates from a study of shared clonotypes between healthy human individuals. Assay used: immunoSEQ multiplex PCR; TCRdb lists only in-frame clones, some missing. In the table there are roughly 810,000 clones, 96% of which are singletons. The junction had 8 bases not matched to a gene; V was cut back by 0 bases and J by 3 bases. The CDR3 length is 16 residues. Germline V gene lookup returns CDR1 SQVTM and CDR2 ANQGSEA. Study-level points and caveats: Among non-shared clonotypes, generation probabilities were lower than among those shared by all four donors.

Naive CD8 cells, CD45RO-negative and positively selected for CCR7, excluded terminally differentiated effector memory CD45RA+ cells. This sequence was found in a man aged 25-40 years in good health. This chain joins TRBV29-1 and TRBJ2-1, with 7 bases aligning to TRBD2. Sequenced input: naive CD8+ T cells sorted from blood. DNA for the CDR3: TGCAGCGTTGAAGATCTTGGCGGGAGAAGCTACAATGAGCAGTTCTTC. Residues: CSVEDLGGRSYNEQFF.